These 11 T cell receptor beta chains were all obtained from the same sample, sequenced in a study of cytomegalovirus exposure and HLA in healthy donors. Assay: immunoSEQ multiplex PCR; the TCRdb copy retains only in-frame clones and omits some. The sample contains under 80,000 clones, roughly 95% of which appear only once. The sequenced sample was PBMCs. The receptors stem from a woman aged 18-29 years in good health and CMV-seropositive.

This chain joins TRBV30 and TRBJ2-1, with TRBD1 matching 8 bases. Germline loops: CDR1 GTSNPN, CDR2 SVGIG (reference sequence). The V segment lost 0 bases and the J segment 3 bases; nucleotides outside the gene matches: 1. The CDR3 totals 14 residues. Here the CDR3 reads CAWSVGQGYNEQFF. CDR3 sequence (DNA): TGTGCCTGGAGTGTAGGACAGGGCTACAATGAGCAGTTCTTC.

This rearrangement joins TRBV15 to TRBJ2-1; 13 bases match TRBD2. The germline V gene encodes CDR1 LNHNV and CDR2 YYDKDF (reference sequence). This CDR3 has 15 amino acids. The V gene end was trimmed by 7 bases and the J gene end by 8 bases; junction bases not matched to a gene: 8. For the CDR3, the DNA is TGTGCCACCAACCCACTAGCGGGGGGGAGCGATGAGCAGTTCTTC. This translates into CATNPLAGGSDEQFF. Variable domain in full (rest from reference TRBV15 and TRBJ2-1): DAMVIQNPRYQVTQFGKPVTLSCSQTLNHNVMYWYQQKSSQAPKLLFHYYDKDFNNEADTPDNFQSRRPNTSFCFLDIRSPGLGDTAMYLCATNPLAGGSDEQFFGPGTRLTVL.

This rearrangement joins TRBV27 to TRBJ2-7; D gene ambiguous. Trimming stripped 6 bases from V and 2 bases from J, with 23 bases between. In germline, CDR1 is MNHEY, CDR2 SMNVEV (reference sequence). The CDR3 loop spans 17 amino acids. CDR3 in amino acids: CASSPPPRQSGTYEQYF. Written as DNA, the CDR3 is TGTGCCAGCAGCCCCCCCCCGAGACAATCCGGAACCTACGAGCAGTACTTC.

J is TRBJ1-1 and V is TRBV29-1; the D gene is possibly TRBD1 (5 bases). This CDR3 is 13 amino acids long. The V gene's germline CDR1 is SQVTM and CDR2 ANQGSEA. V was cut by 5 bases and J by 1 base, with 11 bases left in between. In DNA form, the CDR3 reads TGCAGCGTTCAAATACAGGCGAACACTGAAGCTTTCTTT. The encoded protein is CSVQIQANTEAFF. Variable domain in full (rest from reference TRBV29-1 and TRBJ1-1): SAVISQKPSRDICQRGTSLTIQCQVDSQVTMMFWYRQQPGQSLTLIATANQGSEATYESGFVIDKFPISRPNLTFSTLTVSNMSPEDSSIYLCSVQIQANTEAFFGQGTRLTVV.

In its sample, this clone was seen once. The J gene is TRBJ1-1, the V gene TRBV7-9, with 9 bases identical to TRBD1. Trimming removed 5 bases from V and 1 base from J; junction bases left unmatched: 2. The CDR3 sequence is 14 residues long. CDR1 is SEHNR and CDR2 is FQNEAQ in the germline V gene (reference sequence). The DNA for the CDR3 is TGTGCCAGCAGCAGGGGACAGGGGAACACTGAAGCTTTCTTT. Translation: CASSRGQGNTEAFF.

The chain couples TRBV7-9 to TRBJ1-4, with D tentatively TRBD1 (6 bases). Trimming took off 4 bases at V and 2 bases at J, with 11 bases between the two ends. The CDR3 runs 15 residues. Germline CDR1 and CDR2: SEHNR and FQNEAQ (reference sequence). CDR3 region: CASSSPQGTNEKLFF. In nucleotides, the CDR3 is TGTGCCAGCAGCTCGCCCCAGGGGACTAATGAAAAACTGTTTTTT.

This chain's CDR3 is CASSSSVPGDTQYF. The DNA for the CDR3 is TGTGCCAGCAGCTCTAGCGTGCCTGGGGATACGCAGTATTTT. The chain employs TRBV9 and TRBJ2-3; tentative D call: TRBD2 (6 bases). Germline V gene sequence: CDR1 SGDLS, CDR2 YYNGEE. CDR3 length equals 14 residues. V shed 4 bases and J shed 6 bases, with 15 bases lying between them.

The genes are TRBV21-1 and TRBJ2-1; whether TRBD2, the table's D call, matches the DNA was not checked. TRBV21-1 is a documented pseudogene. The CDR3 is made up of 18 amino acids. The CDR3 here is CASSLPKLTSGVYNEQFF. In nucleotides, the CDR3 is TGTGCCAGCAGCCTTCCGAAACTCACTAGCGGGGTCTACAATGAGCAGTTCTTC.

This rearrangement joins TRBV18 to TRBJ2-7; 10 bases agree with TRBD1. The germline V gene encodes CDR1 KGHSH and CDR2 LQKENI. Trimming removed 4 bases from V and 4 bases from J; junction bases left unmatched: 7. This CDR3 comprises 15 residues. The CDR3 loop is CASSQRQGAMYEQYF. CDR3 DNA sequence: TGTGCCAGCTCACAACGACAGGGGGCTATGTACGAGCAGTACTTC.

The rearrangement links TRBV5-6 to TRBJ2-1; tentative D call: TRBD1 (7 bases). V was trimmed by 3 bases and J by 9 bases, leaving 22 bases between them. The CDR3 has 16 residues. Per the germline V gene, CDR1 is SGHDT and CDR2 is YYEEEE. The CDR3 sequence: CASSSALGRGDVEQFF. For the CDR3, the DNA is TGTGCCAGCAGCTCCGCGTTGGGCAGGGGGGACGTTGAGCAGTTCTTC.

The genes are TRBV11-3 and TRBJ1-2; no firm D call. The CDR3 runs 13 residues. The V end was cut by 4 bases, the J end by 8 bases, with 14 bases between. CDR1 is SGHNT and CDR2 is YENEEA in the germline V gene. This CDR3 is CASSYPSGVGYTF. DNA of the CDR3: TGTGCCAGCAGCTATCCTAGCGGGGTAGGCTACACCTTC.